Shown below are 19 T cell receptor beta chains from a single sample sequenced in a study of Ad26.COV2.S vaccination and SARS-CoV-2 variants. Measured with immunoSEQ multiplex PCR; TCRdb has only the in-frame clones, and not every one. The repertoire includes 250,000 or so clones, around 90% of them detected once, and nearly 3% sits in the top ten. Treatment defined: some 20 received Ad26.COV2.S at low or high dose, single or two shots; 5 received placebo; per-sample allocation not given. Vaccine and placebo recipients were sampled on day 63 after the first injection. This sample comprised peripheral blood, obtained in a trial of Ad26.COV2.S vaccine versus placebo. The receptors originated from a person between 18 and 59 years old who received the Ad26.COV2.S COVID-19 vaccine or a placebo.

J is TRBJ2-5 and V is TRBV6-9; 7 positions agree with TRBD2. The germline V gene encodes CDR1 MNHGY and CDR2 SVAAGI. The CDR3 sequence is 14 residues long. V lost 2 bases to trimming and J lost 5 bases; unmatched junction nucleotides: 5. CDR3 DNA sequence: TGTGCCAGCAGTTATCAGGAGGGAGGGGAGACCCAGTACTTC. Protein product: CASSYQEGGETQYF.

The rearrangement links TRBV2 to TRBJ2-7, with unresolved D. Looked up from germline, CDR1 is SNHLY and CDR2 is FYNNEI. The CDR3 spans 12 residues. V was trimmed by 2 bases and J by 2 bases, leaving 4 bases between them. CDR3 region: CASSELPYEQYF. The CDR3 DNA is TGTGCCAGCAGTGAATTACCCTACGAGCAGTACTTC. Filled out from reference TRBV2 and TRBJ2-7, the complete variable domain reads EPEVTQTPSHQVTQMGQEVILRCVPISNHLYFYWYRQILGQKVEFLVSFYNNEISEKSEIFDDQFSVERPDGSNFTLKIRSTKLEDSAMYFCASSELPYEQYFGPGTRLTVT.

The CDR3 nucleotides are TGCGCCAGCAGCCCTGAACCAGGACAGGGAGGCGAGCAGTACTTC. Translated: CASSPEPGQGGEQYF. The V call is TRBV5-1, the J call TRBJ2-7; 8 positions match TRBD1. CDR1 and CDR2 from the germline V gene are SGHRS and YFSETQ. CDR3 length equals 15 residues. J gave up 6 bases and V 4 bases, and 12 bases lay outside the gene matches.

The chain couples TRBV6-2 or TRBV6-3 to TRBJ2-7; maybe TRBD2 (5 bases). The germline CDR1 and CDR2 sequences are MNHEY and SVGEGT. The V end was cut by 2 bases, the J end by 2 bases, with 7 bases between. This CDR3 region has 13 residues. Here the CDR3 reads CASSYEGAYEQYV. The DNA for the CDR3 is TGTGCCAGCAGTTACGAGGGTGCCTACGAGCAGTACGTC.

The rearrangement links TRBV18 to TRBJ1-3; D may be TRBD1 (5 bases). This CDR3 contains 12 residues. Trimming took 2 bases from V and 12 from J, leaving 11 bases between them. Germline lookup yields CDR1 KGHSH and CDR2 LQKENI. CDR3 coding DNA: TGTGCCAGCTCACCAGTGCAGGGTGGCATATATTTT. It is translated as CASSPVQGGIYF. Full variable domain (rest looked up from reference TRBV18 and TRBJ1-3): NAGVMQNPRHLVRRRGQEARLRCSPMKGHSHVYWYRQLPEEGLKFMVYLQKENIIDESGMPKERFSAEFPKEGPSILRIQQVVRGDSAAYFCASSPVQGGIYFGEGSWLTVV.

The chain combines TRBV5-5 with TRBJ2-1; 7 nucleotides match TRBD2. The germline V gene has CDR1 SGHKS and CDR2 YYEKEE (reference sequence). The junction had 6 bases not matched to a gene; V was cut back by 5 bases and J by 1 base. This CDR3 is built from 15 residues. DNA of the CDR3: TGTGCCAGCAGTTTTGGACTAGTTTCCTACAATGAGCAGTTCTTC. Amino acid sequence: CASSFGLVSYNEQFF. Looking up the rest from reference TRBV5-5 and TRBJ2-1 gives the full variable domain: DAGVTQSPTHLIKTRGQQVTLRCSPISGHKSVSWYQQVLGQGPQFIFQYYEKEERGRGNFPDRFSARQFPNYSSELNVNALLLGDSALYLCASSFGLVSYNEQFFGPGTRLTVL.

The chain couples TRBV27 to TRBJ1-4; D is undetermined. The ends were cut back, 3 bases at V and 5 bases at J, with 10 bases in the middle. This CDR3 is 14 amino acids long. Germline CDR1 MNHEY, CDR2 SMNVEV (reference sequence). The DNA for the CDR3 is TGTGCCAGCAGTTTCGGGCGCCTCAATGAAAAACTGTTTTTT. Its protein is CASSFGRLNEKLFF.

This clone has a handful of counts. The rearrangement links TRBV7-9 to TRBJ2-7; tentatively, D is TRBD1 (5 bases). V was shortened by 3 bases and J by 7 bases, with 19 bases between the two germline ends. There are 15 residues in the CDR3. CDR1 SEHNR and CDR2 FQNEAQ come from the germline V gene (reference sequence). The CDR3 sequence: CASSFREARVGEQYF. In DNA form, the CDR3 reads TGTGCCAGCAGCTTTAGAGAAGCCAGGGTGGGGGAGCAGTACTTC.

This rearrangement joins TRBV18 to TRBJ2-2; D gene ambiguous. The CDR3 covers 17 residues. With 6 bases removed from V and 2 bases from J, the gap between germline ends came to 19 bases. The germline CDR1 and CDR2 sequences are KGHSH and LQKENI. CDR3 protein: CASSPRQKVDNTGELFF. The CDR3 DNA follows: TGTGCCAGCTCTCCCCGGCAAAAGGTCGACAACACCGGGGAGCTGTTTTTT.

The rearrangement joins TRBV6-2 or TRBV6-3 to TRBJ2-7, with D perhaps TRBD1 (6 bases). Trimming left V 6 bases short and J 2 bases short, with 14 bases between. CDR3 size: 14 residues. Germline loops: CDR1 MNHEY, CDR2 SVGEGT. The CDR3 DNA follows: TGTGCCAGCAGCACCACCCGACAGGCCTACGAGCAGTACTTC. Its protein is CASSTTRQAYEQYF.

The chain recombines TRBV6-5 with TRBJ2-5; D assignment may be TRBD1 or TRBD2 (5 bases each). CDR1 is MNHEY and CDR2 is SVGAGI in the germline V gene. This CDR3 is built from 12 residues. V lost 6 bases to trimming and J lost 5 bases, with 10 bases between them. CDR3 protein: CASRRGRETQYF. The CDR3 DNA reads as TGTGCCAGCAGGAGGGGCCGGGAGACCCAGTACTTC.

The J gene is TRBJ2-5, the V gene TRBV6-5; D might be TRBD2 (5 bases). Trimming took 7 bases from V and 4 from J, leaving 7 bases between them. The CDR3 extends over 11 amino acids. Per germline, CDR1 MNHEY and CDR2 SVGAGI. The CDR3 DNA reads as TGTGCCAGCACCCGGGGAGAGACCCAGTACTTC. Protein product: CASTRGETQYF.

This chain joins TRBV27 and TRBJ2-7, with 9 positions matching TRBD2. The germline V gene encodes CDR1 MNHEY and CDR2 SMNVEV (reference sequence). Trimming cost V 6 bases and J 0 bases; bases outside gene matches: 3. This CDR3 contains 14 residues. The CDR3 protein is CASRAGGSSYEQYV. The CDR3 nucleotides are TGTGCCAGCAGAGCGGGGGGTAGCTCCTACGAGCAGTACGTC.

Note on this clone: Other nucleotide sequences in the sample specify the same CDR3. V usage is TRBV5-1 and J usage is TRBJ2-2; unclear D gene. Trimming took 1 base from V and 5 from J, leaving 3 bases between them. This CDR3 contains 12 residues. Germline V CDR1 and CDR2: SGHRS, YFSETQ. The DNA of the CDR3 is TGCGCCAGCAGCTTGTCTACCGGGGAGCTGTTTTTT. This encodes CASSLSTGELFF.

This clone occurred a few times. The chain links TRBV7-2 to TRBJ2-4, with unresolved D. V was clipped by 3 bases and J by 14 bases, with 14 bases between them. CDR1 SGHTA and CDR2 FQGNSA come from the germline V gene. The length of the CDR3 is 12 residues. In DNA, the CDR3 is TGTGCCAGCAGCTTCTCGGGCCGACCTAAGTACTTC. Translating it yields CASSFSGRPKYF.

The chain is built from TRBV7-9 and TRBJ2-2; perhaps TRBD2 as D (6 bases). Germline values: CDR1 SEHNR, CDR2 FQNEAQ (reference sequence). CDR3 length: 14 residues. V was pared by 3 bases and J by 4 bases, with 9 bases between. CDR3 residues: CASSFAGGTGELFF. DNA for the CDR3: TGTGCCAGCAGCTTTGCCGGGGGCACCGGGGAGCTGTTTTTT.

V and J are TRBV11-1 and TRBJ2-7; D could derive from TRBD1 or TRBD2 (5 bases each). The CDR3 has 14 residues. Germline-derived CDR1 and CDR2 are SGHAT and FQDESV (reference sequence). Trimming pared 4 bases from V and 2 bases from J, leaving 12 bases between. CDR3 sequence reads: CASSSGTQTYEQYF. DNA for the CDR3: TGTGCCAGCAGCTCGGGGACGCAGACCTACGAGCAGTACTTC.

The V call is TRBV6-2 or TRBV6-3, the J call TRBJ2-7; TRBD2 matches 11 bases. Germline V gene sequence: CDR1 MNHEY, CDR2 SVGEGT. CDR3 size: 14 residues. V gave up 6 bases and J gave up 2 bases; unmatched junction bases: 3. CDR3 bases: TGTGCCAGCAGCCTAGCGGGAGGAGCCTACGAGCAGTACGTC. It specifies CASSLAGGAYEQYV.

For the CDR3, the DNA is TGTGCCAGCAGCTTGGGTGTTAGCGGGAGGGCAGAACCACAGTTCTTC. Amino acid sequence: CASSLGVSGRAEPQFF. This chain uses TRBV5-6 with TRBJ2-1, with TRBD2 matching 11 bases. Germline V gives CDR1 SGHDT, CDR2 YYEEEE. The V gene end was trimmed by 0 bases and the J gene end by 13 bases; junction bases not matched to a gene: 12. This CDR3 comprises 16 residues.